This T cell receptor (beta chain) stems from a study of cytomegalovirus exposure and HLA in healthy donors. Study details: As an earlier analysis found, roughly 180 million T cells yielded over 95 million unique TCR beta sequences.

PCR employed 60 Vbeta and 13 Jbeta primers. Profiled with immunoSEQ multiplex PCR; TCRdb holds only in-frame clones, not every one. The sample consists of 99,000 or so clones, roughly 12% of them appearing once. Findings of the study overall: Associated with HLA alleles at 0.05 false discovery rate in a later analysis were 17,000 or so TCR beta sequences.

With respect to this clone: Its target is unknown.

CDR1 and CDR2 (germline): MDHEN, SYDVKM. The V and J ends lost 6 bases and 1 base, in that order; junction bases with no gene match: 4. CDR3 length: 14 residues. Source material: PBMCs. The source of this sequence is a man aged 35-49 years in good health and CMV-seropositive. The chain recombines TRBV28 with TRBJ2-5, with 8 bases aligning to TRBD2. CDR3 DNA sequence: TGTGCCAGCAGAACCGGGGGGGTCCAAGAGACCCAGTACTTC. Translated: CASRTGGVQETQYF.